This entry lists 4 T cell receptor beta chains sequenced from one sample in a study of lymphopenia after photon versus proton radiotherapy. Libraries were prepared by immunoSEQ multiplex PCR; TCRdb keeps only in-frame clonotypes and omits some of them. The table shows 77,000 or so clones, with around 82% occurring only once. This sample comprised peripheral blood, obtained from a patient treated with proton-based radiotherapy. These receptors all come from a man aged 55-75 years with pancreatic cancer.

This chain links TRBV7-9 with TRBJ2-3; TRBD1 agrees at 7 bases. The length of the CDR3 is 13 residues. With 10 bases clipped from V and 4 bases from J, the junction kept 8 bases outside the gene matches. Germline V gives CDR1 SEHNR, CDR2 FQNEAQ (reference sequence). CDR3 DNA: TGTGCCACGATGAGACAGGGTCCAGATACGCAGTATTTT. This translates into CATMRQGPDTQYF.

The genes are TRBV10-3 and TRBJ1-1; 12 positions match TRBD1. The CDR3 has 15 residues. V lost 8 bases and J lost 2; bases outside the gene matches: 6. From germline, CDR1 is ENHRY and CDR2 SYGVKD. The CDR3 loop is CAIRGTGGDNTEAFF. The CDR3 nucleotides read TGTGCCATCCGAGGGACAGGGGGCGACAACACTGAAGCTTTCTTT.

The genes are TRBV4-3 and TRBJ2-1; 11 bases map to TRBD2. From germline, CDR1 is LGHNA and CDR2 YSLEER. This CDR3 is built from 15 residues. The J segment lost 4 bases and the V segment lost 1 base, leaving 0 bases of the junction unmatched. The CDR3 spells CASSQGLAGYNEQFF. The CDR3 DNA is TGCGCCAGCAGCCAAGGACTAGCGGGGTACAATGAGCAGTTCTTC.

J is TRBJ2-2 and V is TRBV29-1; the D gene is possibly TRBD2 (6 bases). The CDR3 is made up of 12 amino acids. From germline, CDR1 is SQVTM and CDR2 ANQGSEA. Between the trimmed V and J ends, which lost 7 bases and 7 bases, there was a span of 13 bases. The CDR3 DNA is TGCAGCGGCGGGACCCACGGCGGGGAGCTGTTTTTT. It encodes CSGGTHGGELFF.